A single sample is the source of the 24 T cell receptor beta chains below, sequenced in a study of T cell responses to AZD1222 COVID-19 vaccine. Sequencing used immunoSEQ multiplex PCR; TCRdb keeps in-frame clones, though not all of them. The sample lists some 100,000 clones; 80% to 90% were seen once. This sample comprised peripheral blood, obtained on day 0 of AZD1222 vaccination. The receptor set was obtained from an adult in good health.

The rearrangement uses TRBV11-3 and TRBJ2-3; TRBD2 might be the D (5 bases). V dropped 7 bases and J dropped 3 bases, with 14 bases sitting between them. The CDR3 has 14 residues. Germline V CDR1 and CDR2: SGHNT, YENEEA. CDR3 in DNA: TGTGCCAGCACCAAGACCTCGGGGACAGATACGCAGTATTTT. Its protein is CASTKTSGTDTQYF.

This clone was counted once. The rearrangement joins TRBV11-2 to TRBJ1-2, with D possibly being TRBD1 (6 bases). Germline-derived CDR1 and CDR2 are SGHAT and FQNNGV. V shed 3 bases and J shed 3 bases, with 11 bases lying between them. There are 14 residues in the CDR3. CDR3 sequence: CASSFPQGDYGYTF. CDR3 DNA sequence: TGTGCCAGCAGCTTCCCACAGGGTGACTATGGCTACACCTTC.

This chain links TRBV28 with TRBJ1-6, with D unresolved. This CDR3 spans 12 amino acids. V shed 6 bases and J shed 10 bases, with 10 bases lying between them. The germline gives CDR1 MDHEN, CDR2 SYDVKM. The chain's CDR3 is CASRTPQSPLHF. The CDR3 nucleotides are TGTGCCAGCAGGACCCCACAATCACCCCTCCACTTT.

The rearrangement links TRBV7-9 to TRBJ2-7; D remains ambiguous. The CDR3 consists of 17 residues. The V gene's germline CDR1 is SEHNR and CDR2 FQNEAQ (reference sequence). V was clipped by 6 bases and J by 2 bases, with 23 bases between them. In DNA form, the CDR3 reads TGTGCCAGCAGTCCCCCCGGGTCAGGACGGCTTCCCTACGAGCAGTACTTC. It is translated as CASSPPGSGRLPYEQYF.

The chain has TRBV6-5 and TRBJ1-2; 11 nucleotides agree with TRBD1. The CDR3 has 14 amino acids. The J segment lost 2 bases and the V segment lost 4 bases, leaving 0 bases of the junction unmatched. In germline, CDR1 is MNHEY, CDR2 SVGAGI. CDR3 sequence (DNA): TGTGCCAGCAGTTGGACAGGGGGCAACTATGGCTACACCTTC. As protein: CASSWTGGNYGYTF.

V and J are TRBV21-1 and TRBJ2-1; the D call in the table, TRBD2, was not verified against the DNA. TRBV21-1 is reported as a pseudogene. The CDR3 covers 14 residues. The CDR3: CASSREGGWNEQFF. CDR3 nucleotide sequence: TGTGCCAGCTCCAGGGAGGGGGGATGGAATGAGCAGTTCTTC.

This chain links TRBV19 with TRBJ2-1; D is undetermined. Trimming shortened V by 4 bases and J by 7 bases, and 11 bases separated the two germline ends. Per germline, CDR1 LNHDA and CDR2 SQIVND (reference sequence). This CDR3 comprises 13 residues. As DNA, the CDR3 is TGTGCCAGTAGTACCAACGGCAGGAATGAGCAGTTCTTC. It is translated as CASSTNGRNEQFF.

CDR3 coding DNA: TGTGCCAGCAGCTTAGTCGCAGGGACCACCTATGGCTACACCTTC. Amino acids: CASSLVAGTTYGYTF. The chain links TRBV7-6 to TRBJ1-2, with D maybe TRBD1 (5 bases). V dropped 1 base and J dropped 4 bases, with 13 bases sitting between them. Germline assignment: CDR1 SGHVS and CDR2 FNYEAQ. The CDR3 is 15 residues long.

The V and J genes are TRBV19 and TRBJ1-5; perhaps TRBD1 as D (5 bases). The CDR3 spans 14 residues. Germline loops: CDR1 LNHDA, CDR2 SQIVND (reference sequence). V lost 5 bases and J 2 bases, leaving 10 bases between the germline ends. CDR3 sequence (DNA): TGTGCCAGTAGTGCACTAGGGGGCAATCAGCCCCAGCATTTT. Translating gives CASSALGGNQPQHF.

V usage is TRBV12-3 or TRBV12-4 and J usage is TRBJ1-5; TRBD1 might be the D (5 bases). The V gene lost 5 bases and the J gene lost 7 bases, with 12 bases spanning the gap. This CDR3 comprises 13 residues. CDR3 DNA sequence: TGTGCCAGCAGTCGGGGGGGGTTACAGCCCCAGCATTTT. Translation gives CASSRGGLQPQHF.

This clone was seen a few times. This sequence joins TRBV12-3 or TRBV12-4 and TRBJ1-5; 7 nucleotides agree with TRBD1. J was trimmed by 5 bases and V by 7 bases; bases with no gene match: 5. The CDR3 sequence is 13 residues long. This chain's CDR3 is CASTDREDQPQHF. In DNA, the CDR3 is TGTGCCAGCACCGACAGGGAGGATCAGCCCCAGCATTTT.

CDR3 in DNA: TGTGCCAGCAGCCCGGGACAACCGGGAACTAATGAAAAACTGTTTTTT. This sequence encodes CASSPGQPGTNEKLFF. The V and J genes are TRBV7-9 and TRBJ1-4; possibly TRBD1 for D (6 bases). Trimming removed 5 bases from V and 1 base from J, with 14 bases in between. The CDR3 runs 16 residues. Germline CDR1 and CDR2: SEHNR and FQNEAQ (reference sequence).

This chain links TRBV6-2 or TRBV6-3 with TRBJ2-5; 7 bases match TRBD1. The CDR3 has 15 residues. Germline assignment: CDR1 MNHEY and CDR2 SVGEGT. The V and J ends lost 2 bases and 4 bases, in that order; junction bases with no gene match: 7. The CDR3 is CASSYRGPLGETQYF. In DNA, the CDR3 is TGTGCCAGCAGTTACAGGGGGCCCCTGGGAGAGACCCAGTACTTC.

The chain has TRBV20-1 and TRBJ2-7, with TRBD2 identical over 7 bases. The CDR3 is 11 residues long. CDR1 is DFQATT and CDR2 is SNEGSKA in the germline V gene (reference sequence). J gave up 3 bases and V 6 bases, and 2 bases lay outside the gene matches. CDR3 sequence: CSAGTIYEQYF. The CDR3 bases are TGCAGTGCCGGGACTATCTACGAGCAGTACTTC.

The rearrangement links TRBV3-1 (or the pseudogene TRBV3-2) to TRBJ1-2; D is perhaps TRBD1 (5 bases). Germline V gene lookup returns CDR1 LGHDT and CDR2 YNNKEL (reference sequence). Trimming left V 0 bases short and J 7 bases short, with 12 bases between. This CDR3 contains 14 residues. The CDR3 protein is CASSQDLGVGGYTF. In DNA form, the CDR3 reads TGTGCCAGCAGCCAAGATCTAGGGGTAGGTGGCTACACCTTC.

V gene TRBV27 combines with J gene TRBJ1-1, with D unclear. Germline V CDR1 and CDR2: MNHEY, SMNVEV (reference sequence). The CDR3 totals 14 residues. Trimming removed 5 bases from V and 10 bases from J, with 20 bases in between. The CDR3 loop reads CASSPSDPDLRAFF. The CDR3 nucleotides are TGTGCCAGCAGTCCTTCCGACCCCGATCTGAGAGCTTTCTTT.

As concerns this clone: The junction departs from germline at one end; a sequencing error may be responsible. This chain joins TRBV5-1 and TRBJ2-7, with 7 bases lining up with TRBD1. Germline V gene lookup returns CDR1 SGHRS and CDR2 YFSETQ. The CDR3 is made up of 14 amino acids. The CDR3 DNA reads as TGCGCCAGCACCTTGACAGGGAGCTCCTACGAGCAGTACTTC. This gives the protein CASTLTGSSYEQYF. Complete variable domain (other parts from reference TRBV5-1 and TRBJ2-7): KAGVTQTPRYLIKTRGQQVTLSCSPISGHRSVSWYQQTPGQGLQFLFEYFSETQRNKGNFPGRFSGRQFSNSRSEMNVSTLELGDSALYLCASTLTGSSYEQYFGPGTRLTVT.

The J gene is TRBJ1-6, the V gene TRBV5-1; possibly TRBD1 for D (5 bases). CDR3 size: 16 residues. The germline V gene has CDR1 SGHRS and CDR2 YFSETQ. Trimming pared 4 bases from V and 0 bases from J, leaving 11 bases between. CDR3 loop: CASSPGGLSYNSPLHF. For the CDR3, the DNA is TGCGCCAGCAGCCCGGGGGGTCTCTCCTATAATTCACCCCTCCACTTT.

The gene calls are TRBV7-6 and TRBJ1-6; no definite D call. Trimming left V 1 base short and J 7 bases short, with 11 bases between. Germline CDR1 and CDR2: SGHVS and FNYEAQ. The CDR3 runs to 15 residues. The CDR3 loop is CASSLDGPPNSPLHF. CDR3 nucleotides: TGTGCCAGCAGCTTAGACGGACCCCCAAATTCACCCCTCCACTTT.

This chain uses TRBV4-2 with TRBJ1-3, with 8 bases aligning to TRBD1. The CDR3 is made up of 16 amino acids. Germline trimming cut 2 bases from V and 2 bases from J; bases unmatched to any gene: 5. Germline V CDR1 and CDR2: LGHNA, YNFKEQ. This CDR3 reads CASSQYQGATGNTIYF. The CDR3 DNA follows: TGTGCCAGCAGCCAATATCAGGGGGCTACTGGAAACACCATATATTTT.

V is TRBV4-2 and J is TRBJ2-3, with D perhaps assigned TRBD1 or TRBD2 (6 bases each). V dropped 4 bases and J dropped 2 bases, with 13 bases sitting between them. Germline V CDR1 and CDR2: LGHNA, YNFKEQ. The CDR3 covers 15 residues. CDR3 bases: TGTGCCAGCAGCCGGGAGGACAGAACCACAGATACGCAGTATTTT. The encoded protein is CASSREDRTTDTQYF.

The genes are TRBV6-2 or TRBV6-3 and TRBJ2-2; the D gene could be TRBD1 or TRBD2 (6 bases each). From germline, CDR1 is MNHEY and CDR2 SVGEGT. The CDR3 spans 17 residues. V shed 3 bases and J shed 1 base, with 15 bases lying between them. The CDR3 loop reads CASSYGGGGVNTGELFF. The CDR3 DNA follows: TGTGCCAGCAGTTATGGTGGGGGCGGGGTGAACACCGGGGAGCTGTTTTTT.

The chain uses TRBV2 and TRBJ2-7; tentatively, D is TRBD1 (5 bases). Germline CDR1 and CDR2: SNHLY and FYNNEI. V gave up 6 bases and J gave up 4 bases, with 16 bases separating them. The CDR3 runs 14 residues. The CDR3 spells CASRTAPGSYEQYF. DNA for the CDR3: TGTGCCAGCAGGACAGCCCCCGGGTCGTACGAGCAGTACTTC.

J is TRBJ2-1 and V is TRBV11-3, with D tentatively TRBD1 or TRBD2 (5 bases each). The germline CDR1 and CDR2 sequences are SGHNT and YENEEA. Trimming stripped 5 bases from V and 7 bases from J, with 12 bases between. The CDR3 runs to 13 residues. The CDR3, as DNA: TGTGCCAGCAGCCCCCCAGGGACGAATGAGCAGTTCTTC. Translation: CASSPPGTNEQFF.